Listed here is a single T cell receptor (beta chain). Study processing details: Reference gene primer amplification in the assay estimated nucleated cell counts. Assay: immunoSEQ multiplex PCR; the TCRdb copy retains only in-frame clones and omits some. V and J calls and clone size are given by that table; D and trimming were obtained from the DNA. The sample includes some 180,000 clones, 80% of them seen just once. The data were obtained in a study of blood T cell repertoires in COVID-19. Study context: The study drew acute and convalescent COVID-19 samples from the United States, Italy and Spain. Sources were T cells, B-cell-depleted T cells, or PBMCs; the material itself was cDNA or gDNA.

The ends lost 2 bases at V and 3 bases at J; junction bases unmatched: 8. The CDR3 runs to 18 residues. CDR1 and CDR2 from the germline V gene are MNHEY and SVGEGT. This clonotype was sampled from a man aged 55 to 70 with acute or convalescent COVID-19. The sequenced sample was peripheral blood. The gene calls are TRBV6-2 or TRBV6-3 and TRBJ2-1; 12 bases align to TRBD2. The DNA for the CDR3 is TGTGCCAGCAGTTACACTAGCGGGGGGCTTTTCGTCTACAATGAGCAGTTCTTC. Its translation: CASSYTSGGLFVYNEQFF.